This T cell receptor beta chain is from a study of post-analysis software for immune sequencing data. Study context: The courses of disease that were included comprised relapsing-remitting, secondary progressive and progressive-relapsing multiple sclerosis. Study-wide findings and caveats: Compared against controls, patients with multiple sclerosis displayed significantly lower normalized Chao1 diversity. Strong same-batch co-clustering of samples appeared with F measure clustering. A handful of TRBV segments, including TRBV5-6, TRBV5-1 and TRBV20-1, were more frequent in patients than controls.

On this clonotype: What it binds is unknown.

Unique molecular identifiers were present in the TCR beta cDNA libraries. T cells numbering about 0.85 to 10 million yielded cDNA molecules that totaled about 500,000. TCRdb processed the PCR reads anew with MiXCR; each CDR3 protein has one entry. This sample carries 400,000 to 500,000 distinct CDR3 sequences, 30% to 40% of them seen once, and the ten largest clones take about 7.6%. The CDR3 has 17 residues. Trimming shortened V by 6 bases and J by 6 bases, and 23 bases separated the two germline ends. Germline CDR1 MNHNS, CDR2 SASEGT. The sequencing sample was made of blood. This TCR derives from a girl aged 2 to 10 with multiple sclerosis. V and J are TRBV6-1 and TRBJ2-2, with D possibly being TRBD1 (6 bases). The CDR3 nucleotides are TGTGCCAGCAGACCAAGGGCGACAGGTTGGGTGTCCGGGGAGCTGTTTTTT. Protein: CASRPRATGWVSGELFF.